This T cell receptor (beta chain) was profiled in a study of blood T cell repertoires in COVID-19 (dated by TCRdb to about 2020). About the full investigation: Samples covering the acute and convalescent phases of COVID-19 were provided by collaborators in the United States, Italy and Spain. Where available, HLA class I and class II types were obtained from metadata supplied by the sample provider rather than from assay-based typing. The prospective study material was composed of cDNA or gDNA derived from T cells, B-cell-depleted T cells, or PBMCs. The sample metadata nearly always contained a de-identified subject ID, COVID-19 status, age in years and sex. Deeply sampled blood TCRbeta repertoires from subjects exposed to, actively infected with, or recovered from COVID-19 were included in the dataset. The repertoires were made available in a free public database intended to serve as a resource for research on the immune response to SARS-CoV-2. Samples came from the ongoing ImmuneRACE study (first 160 participants) plus 1,254 subjects from 6 global collaborators. The paper's findings and limits, for the study overall: The quantity of clinical and demographic metadata differed by source and by participant and was supplied without curation.

This clone was found once. Its antigen is not yet known. Per-nucleotide qualities are absent, and no much larger clonotype sits a single base away. Each collaborating institution followed its own protocols to collect whole blood in K2EDTA tubes. For TCRbeta analysis, collaborators shipped samples in one of three forms: frozen whole blood, isolated PBMCs, or DNA extracted from either of those sample types. TCRbeta CDR3 regions were amplified from genomic DNA by means of the immunoSEQ Assay, a bias-controlled multiplex PCR. The paper's data handling went like this. The number of nucleated cells in each sample was estimated from the amplification of reference gene primers within the assay. Sequence reads were collapsed and filtered to measure the absolute abundance of every unique TCRbeta CDR3 rearrangement. For each sample, productive Simpson clonality was calculated as the square root of Simpson's diversity index over productive rearrangements. Imported from immuneACCESS, the table was reduced by TCRdb to in-frame sequences with V and J called. These copies leave out some clones; in studies compared against another copy, an unresolved V gene accounts for under half, and the cause of the remainder is not known. V, J and clone size are taken as reported in that table, and D and trimming were inferred from the DNA itself. Recorded for this sample are some 210,000 clones; roughly nine tenths of them occurred a single time. The ten top clones hold more than 0.95% of the sample.

This TCR came from a man in his thirties or forties with acute or convalescent COVID-19. Sequenced: peripheral blood.

The DNA reads as follows: TGTGCCAGCAACTTACTAGCGGGAGGGCACAATGAGCAGTTCTTC. It codes for CASNLLAGGHNEQFF. The chain is encoded by TRBV6-5 joined to TRBJ2-1; 13 bases in between match TRBD2. Via the germline V gene, CDR1 is MNHEY and CDR2 SVGAGI. Taken from cysteine to phenylalanine, the CDR3 has 15 residues. Only CDR3 DNA is held: 45 bases, read in frame from base 1. Trimmed from V: 7 bases; trimmed from J: 5 bases; junction bases lacking a gene match: 5.